This T cell receptor (beta chain) was sequenced during a study of neoadjuvant anti-PD-1 for oral cavity cancer. The sample holds a few counts of this clone. Antigen: not known. In the same sample, other DNA sequences code for this CDR3. Time point specified: after neoadjuvant nivolumab, at surgical resection. The study's findings and limits: With a few patients per group, TCR findings need larger cohorts.

CDR1 is LNHDA, CDR2 SQIVND, per germline (reference sequence). CDR3 length equals 19 residues. The V end was cut by 0 bases, the J end by 6 bases, with 24 bases between. Sequenced by immunoSEQ multiplex PCR; TCRdb stores in-frame clones only, minus some. The sample records about 10,000 clones, 63% being singletons. The chain combines TRBV19 with TRBJ2-1; tentative D call: TRBD1 (7 bases). The sample consisted of tumor tissue, taken after nivolumab (anti-PD-1) treatment. The clonotype comes from a person aged 40 to 85 with oral cavity squamous cell carcinoma. Written as DNA, the CDR3 is TGTGCCAGTAGTATAGAGGCAGGGGGTTTACTTCTCGGGGGCAATGAGCAGTTCTTC. Protein: CASSIEAGGLLLGGNEQFF.